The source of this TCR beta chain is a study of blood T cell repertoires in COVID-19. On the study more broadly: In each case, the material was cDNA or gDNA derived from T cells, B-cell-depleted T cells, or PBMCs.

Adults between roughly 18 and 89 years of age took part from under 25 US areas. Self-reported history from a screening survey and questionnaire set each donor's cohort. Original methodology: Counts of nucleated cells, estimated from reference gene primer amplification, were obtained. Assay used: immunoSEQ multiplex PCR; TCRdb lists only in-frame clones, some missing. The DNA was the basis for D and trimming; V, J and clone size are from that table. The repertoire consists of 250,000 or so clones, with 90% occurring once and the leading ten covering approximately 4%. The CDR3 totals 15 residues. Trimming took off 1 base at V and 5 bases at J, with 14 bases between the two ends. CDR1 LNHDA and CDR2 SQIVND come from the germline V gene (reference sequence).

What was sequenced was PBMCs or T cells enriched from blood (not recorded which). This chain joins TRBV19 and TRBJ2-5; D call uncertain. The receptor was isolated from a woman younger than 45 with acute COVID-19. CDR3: CASSIVPRPQETQYF. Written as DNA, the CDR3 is TGTGCCAGTAGTATAGTTCCTAGACCTCAGGAGACCCAGTACTTC.